This section outlines one T cell receptor (beta chain) sequence together with its context. Its antigen is not identified. The sample is drawn from a study of cytomegalovirus exposure and HLA in healthy donors. General study points: HLA restriction was apparent for most CMV-associated TCR beta chains in a later analysis. Later analysis found that TCR beta chains associated with HLA were more clonally expanded than other, equally common chains.

60 Vbeta and 13 Jbeta primers were used in PCR. TCRdb keeps only in-frame clones here, not all; method: immunoSEQ multiplex PCR. The sample has more than 55,000 clones, 80% seen once. The sequenced sample consisted of PBMCs. The receptor was derived from a woman between 40 and 55 years old in good health and CMV-seronegative.

The CDR3 region is CASSLTGGTEAFF. The CDR3 bases are TGTGCCAGCAGCTTGACAGGGGGCACTGAAGCTTTCTTT. This rearrangement joins TRBV11-3 to TRBJ1-1; 9 nucleotides align to TRBD1. With V trimmed by 3 bases and J by 4 bases, 0 bases remained unmatched. CDR3 length equals 13 residues. Germline loops: CDR1 SGHNT, CDR2 YENEEA.